Below, one T cell receptor (beta chain) is given with its context. Its antigen is unknown. One base away there is no much larger clone; base qualities are not given. For sequencing of the TCRbeta CDR3 region, genomic DNA was extracted from the sorted cells. The immunoSEQ Assay was used to sequence the TCRbeta CDR3 regions. What TCRdb holds here is the immuneACCESS table cut down to in-frame rearrangements. Part of the clones is not present; checked against another copy, under half of the missing clones reflect an unresolved V gene, and the others are unexplained. The sample profile shows under 100,000 clones; roughly 89% of them were found once. The biggest ten clones account for around 0.7% of the sample. This record belongs to a study of OX40 agonist ivuxolimab in advanced cancers. Notes on the research overall: Ivuxolimab, which targeted the costimulatory receptor OX40 (CD134), was an agonistic, fully human IgG2 monoclonal antibody. Intravenous ivuxolimab was administered to patients every 2 weeks at six dose levels: 0.01, 0.1, 0.3, 1.5, 3 and 10 mg/kg. Of the approximately 50 dose-escalation patients, hepatocellular carcinoma was present in approximately 20, melanoma in approximately 15, renal cell carcinoma in 9 and head and neck cancer in 9. A male proportion of 82.7% and a mean age of 60 years, ranging from 23 to 79, were recorded for the dose-escalation cohort. Prior anti-PD-1, anti-PD-L1 or anti-CTLA-4 therapy was permitted, and approximately 41% of dose-escalation patients had received checkpoint inhibitors. Partial responses occurred in three dose-escalation patients, of whom one had hepatocellular carcinoma and two had cutaneous melanoma. Peripheral TCRbeta sequencing was intended to test whether TCR sequence diversity was altered and clonal T-cell expansion was caused by ivuxolimab. The paper reports the monotherapy dose-escalation portion (N = 52 patients) of the phase I ivuxolimab trial.

Patients with autoimmune disease history or receiving systemic immunosuppression were excluded from the trial. Peripheral blood for TCR sequencing was collected from all dose cohorts at baseline, on cycle 4 day 1, and on cycle 7 day 1. The samples were taken from a phase I, first-in-human, multicenter, open-label dose-escalation trial of ivuxolimab. Adults with locally advanced or metastatic melanoma, renal cell carcinoma, hepatocellular carcinoma or head and neck squamous cell carcinoma were enrolled in the trial. Before TCR sequencing, CD4+ T cells and CD8+ T cells were sorted from peripheral blood as separate populations. CDR3 length: 16 amino acids, cysteine to phenylalanine. Only the CDR3 region is kept as DNA, spanning 48 bases read in frame from base 1. Trimming leaves V shorter by 3 bases and J shorter by 2 bases, with the junction holding 9 bases beyond the gene matches. CDR1 and CDR2 were assigned from the germline V gene (reference sequence) as GTSNPN and SVGIG.

Findings and caveats that apply to the study as a whole: Clonal expansion of both CD4+ and CD8+ blood T cells was observed from baseline to week 6 at doses 0.1 to 3.0 mg/kg. Low levels of normalized T-cell clonal expansion were also seen in some patients who did not respond. The antigen specificity of the clonally expanded peripheral T cells was not determined. In the 0.1-3.0 mg/kg groups, partial responders had among the lowest normalized peripheral clonal expansion, particularly in CD8+ T cells. On average, CD8+ T cells showed more expanded clones than CD4+ T cells after ivuxolimab.

This receptor was obtained from an adult with an advanced solid tumor such as melanoma, head and neck, liver or kidney cancer. Sequencing was performed on CD4+ or CD8+ T cells sorted from blood, taken in a trial of the OX40 agonist ivuxolimab. This chain is built from TRBV30 and TRBJ2-5; a stretch of 10 junction bases matches TRBD2. The DNA sequence is as follows: TGTGCCTGGAGCGCCCCGGGACTAGCGTTACAAGAGACCCAGTACTTC. Its coded protein is CAWSAPGLALQETQYF.